These 21 T cell receptor beta chains share one sample of origin, sequenced in a study of T-cell memory formation after mild COVID-19. TCRdb reanalysed the 5' RACE reads using MiXCR and keeps one entry per CDR3 protein. The data hold 290,000 or so distinct CDR3 sequences, with roughly 19% observed a single time. Specimen: PBMCs or a T cell subset sorted from them (not recorded which). These receptors all stem from a man aged 18 to 30 who had mild COVID-19 (a few samples of this study predate the infection). Cell type and time point are not known.

This chain links TRBV20-1 with TRBJ2-7; 10 nucleotides line up with TRBD2. From germline, CDR1 is DFQATT and CDR2 SNEGSKA (reference sequence). CDR3 length: 18 amino acids. V dropped 2 bases and J dropped 2; count of bases not matched to a gene: 15. CDR3 sequence (DNA): TGCAGTGCTAGACGCCGAATCTACTCTAGCGGGGGAACCTACGAGCAGTACTTC. Amino acid sequence: CSARRRIYSSGGTYEQYF.

This clonotype was seen a few times. The V call is TRBV10-3, the J call TRBJ2-5; no clear D gene. V was clipped by 0 bases and J by 6 bases, with 8 bases between them. This CDR3 comprises 13 residues. Germline-derived CDR1 and CDR2 are ENHRY and SYGVKD. DNA for the CDR3: TGTGCCATCAGTGAGTCGATTGGACAGACCCAGTACTTC. It translates to CAISESIGQTQYF.

This clonotype was counted a few times. The V gene is TRBV23-1, the J gene TRBJ2-3; 10 bases fit TRBD2. TRBV23-1 is recorded as an ORF, its role being uncertain. CDR3 length equals 16 residues. The ends lost 0 bases at V and 5 bases at J; junction bases unmatched: 5. CDR3 coding DNA: TGCGCCAGCAGTCAATCCGCTAGCGGGGGTGGAGATACGCAGTATTTT. Protein: CASSQSASGGGDTQYF.

This chain uses TRBV18 with TRBJ1-2; weak D call: TRBD1 (5 bases). Between the trimmed V and J ends, which lost 2 bases and 4 bases, there was a span of 11 bases. Germline assignment: CDR1 KGHSH and CDR2 LQKENI. CDR3 length: 14 residues. In DNA form, the CDR3 reads TGTGCCAGCTCACCAGCTGCAGGGAGCTATGGCTACACCTTC. Translating gives CASSPAAGSYGYTF.

J is TRBJ2-7 and V is TRBV5-1; 8 bases are shared with TRBD2. This CDR3 contains 14 residues. V dropped 2 bases and J dropped 4; count of bases not matched to a gene: 5. Germline assignment: CDR1 SGHRS and CDR2 YFSETQ. The CDR3 sequence: CASSFRRGDYEQYF. The CDR3 nucleotides are TGCGCCAGCAGCTTCAGGCGGGGGGATTACGAGCAGTACTTC.

In DNA, the CDR3 is TGTGCCATCAGGGGGACCCTGAGAACTGAAGCTTTCTTT. This translates into CAIRGTLRTEAFF. The J gene is TRBJ1-1, the V gene TRBV10-3; D perhaps matches TRBD1 (5 bases). Germline V gene data show CDR1 as ENHRY and CDR2 as SYGVKD. Trimming removed 6 bases at V and 5 bases at J, with 13 bases between. The CDR3 runs 13 residues.

This rearrangement joins TRBV5-6 to TRBJ2-3; D perhaps matches TRBD1 (5 bases). The germline V and J ends were trimmed by 0 bases and 0 bases, with 20 bases remaining between them. CDR1 and CDR2 from the germline V gene are SGHDT and YYEEEE. There are 19 residues in the CDR3. CDR3 DNA: TGTGCCAGCAGCTTGGAAGGGGCTCGCACCTACTGGAGCACAGATACGCAGTATTTT. This encodes CASSLEGARTYWSTDTQYF.

The V call is TRBV5-4, the J call TRBJ2-7, with 13 bases lining up with TRBD2. J was trimmed by 4 bases and V by 3 bases; bases with no gene match: 4. The germline V gene has CDR1 SGHNT and CDR2 YYREEE (reference sequence). The CDR3 spans 15 residues. The CDR3 DNA sequence: TGTGCCAGCAGCTCGACTAGCGGGAGGTTGTACGAGCAGTACTTC. Residues: CASSSTSGRLYEQYF.

This clonotype has only a few counts. The chain links TRBV12-3 or TRBV12-4 to TRBJ2-7; D remains ambiguous. CDR3 length: 14 amino acids. Trimming stripped 6 bases from V and 5 bases from J, with 17 bases between. DNA for the CDR3: TGTGCCAGCAGGGACGGCAGATCTGAGCACGAGCAGTACTTC. Its protein product is CASRDGRSEHEQYF.

This chain links TRBV5-6 with TRBJ2-7; TRBD1 is a possible D gene (6 bases). This CDR3 spans 15 amino acids. V dropped 6 bases and J dropped 6 bases, with 22 bases sitting between them. CDR1 and CDR2 from the germline V gene are SGHDT and YYEEEE. CDR3 sequence (DNA): TGTGCCAGCACCCATTGGACAGCCCGAAGAGGCGAGCAGTACGTC. This gives the protein CASTHWTARRGEQYV.

The chain couples TRBV28 to TRBJ1-6, with D possibly TRBD1 on 5 matching bases. The CDR3 consists of 18 residues. Trimming took 5 bases from V and 6 from J, leaving 23 bases between them. From germline, CDR1 is MDHEN and CDR2 SYDVKM. The CDR3 coding sequence is TGTGCCAGCAGTACCGGGACCCCCGAGAACCTGGGTAATTCACCCCTCCACTTT. It yields the protein CASSTGTPENLGNSPLHF. Full variable domain (remainder filled in from reference TRBV28 and TRBJ1-6): DVKVTQSSRYLVKRTGEKVFLECVQDMDHENMFWYRQDPGLGLRLIYFSYDVKMKEKGDIPEGYSVSREKKERFSLILESASTNQTSMYLCASSTGTPENLGNSPLHFGNGTRLTVT.

The rearrangement joins TRBV18 to TRBJ2-7, with D possibly TRBD1 on 5 matching bases. The CDR3 runs to 14 residues. The V gene lost 1 base and the J gene lost 7 bases, with 14 bases spanning the gap. Germline values: CDR1 KGHSH, CDR2 LQKENI. The CDR3 loop reads CASSPLGDSLEQYF. CDR3 DNA: TGTGCCAGCTCACCACTAGGAGACAGTCTGGAGCAGTACTTC.

This clonotype turned up a few times. V gene TRBV5-5 combines with J gene TRBJ1-5; D gene ambiguous. V was trimmed by 1 base and J by 3 bases, leaving 8 bases between them. Germline V gene lookup returns CDR1 SGHKS and CDR2 YYEKEE (reference sequence). The CDR3 is 14 residues long. The DNA for the CDR3 is TGTGCCAGCAGCTTGTGGCACCTCAATCAGCCCCAGCATTTT. This translates into CASSLWHLNQPQHF.

This clonotype was seen a single time. The rearrangement joins TRBV18 to TRBJ2-5; no clear D. The CDR3 is 15 amino acids. Germline CDR1 and CDR2: KGHSH and LQKENI. V gave up 0 bases and J gave up 0 bases, with 8 bases separating them. In DNA, the CDR3 is TGTGCCAGCTCACCACCTATGGGGTACCAAGAGACCCAGTACTTC. Protein product: CASSPPMGYQETQYF.

This clonotype was seen only a few times. The chain employs TRBV15 and TRBJ2-3, with a tentative D call TRBD1 (6 bases). The germline V and J ends were trimmed by 1 base and 1 base, with 9 bases remaining between them. Germline V CDR1 and CDR2: LNHNV, YYDKDF (reference sequence). This CDR3 is built from 15 residues. The CDR3 sequence is CATSRAGVGTDTQYF. In DNA, the CDR3 is TGTGCCACCAGCAGAGCAGGGGTGGGCACAGATACGCAGTATTTT.

The chain couples TRBV28 to TRBJ1-5; tentative D call: TRBD1 (6 bases). V lost 6 bases and J lost 7, with 7 bases in between. The CDR3 runs 11 residues. Per germline, CDR1 MDHEN and CDR2 SYDVKM. This chain's CDR3 is CASRRGQPQHF. The CDR3 DNA follows: TGTGCCAGCAGAAGGGGGCAGCCCCAGCATTTT.

The rearrangement uses TRBV5-1 and TRBJ1-1, with D uncertain. The CDR3 consists of 13 residues. Trimming cost V 3 bases and J 2 bases, with 8 bases left between them. Per germline, CDR1 SGHRS and CDR2 YFSETQ. CDR3 nucleotide sequence: TGCGCCAGCAGCTGGGGTAGCAACACTGAAGCTTTCTTT. Translating gives CASSWGSNTEAFF.

This chain uses TRBV6-2 or TRBV6-3 with TRBJ2-1; D not certain. The CDR3 has 11 residues. V was pared by 6 bases and J by 9 bases, with 9 bases between. Germline V gene data show CDR1 as MNHEY and CDR2 as SVGEGT. As DNA, the CDR3 is TGTGCCAGCAGCCGAACCATTGAGCAGTTCTTC. Amino acids: CASSRTIEQFF.

This clonotype was picked up a small number of times. The rearrangement joins TRBV28 to TRBJ1-2; D not certain. Germline loops: CDR1 MDHEN, CDR2 SYDVKM. V was pared by 1 base and J by 4 bases, with 10 bases between. The CDR3 contains 14 residues. CDR3 region: CASSLLEGFYGYTF. CDR3 DNA sequence: TGTGCCAGCAGTTTATTGGAGGGTTTCTATGGCTACACCTTC.

This clonotype came up a few times. The V and J genes are TRBV10-3 and TRBJ2-7; 7 nucleotides align to TRBD1. The V gene end was trimmed by 4 bases and the J gene end by 0 bases; junction bases not matched to a gene: 6. Germline loops: CDR1 ENHRY, CDR2 SYGVKD. The CDR3 covers 15 residues. This CDR3 is CAISAGQKSSYEQYF. CDR3 in DNA: TGTGCCATCAGTGCGGGACAGAAGAGCTCCTACGAGCAGTACTTC.

The chain combines TRBV20-1 with TRBJ1-1, with D possibly TRBD1 on 5 matching bases. CDR1 DFQATT and CDR2 SNEGSKA come from the germline V gene (reference sequence). The CDR3 is 13 amino acids. CDR3 DNA sequence: TGCAGAACACTGGGACTTACGAACACTGAAGCTTTCTTT. Its translation is CRTLGLTNTEAFF.